Listed below are T cell receptor beta chains from one sample, sequenced in a study of blood T cell repertoires in COVID-19. Sequencing was performed with immunoSEQ multiplex PCR; in TCRdb, only in-frame clones are kept and a portion is missing. The table has about 230,000 clones, 83% seen once. The sequencing sample was made of peripheral blood. The receptors here all came from a woman aged 45-65 years with acute or convalescent COVID-19. Both conserved end residues are part of each CDR3.

V gene,CDR3 protein
TRBV18,CASSPRRNNEKLFF
TRBV18,CASSPPGTGGLNEQFF
TRBV28,CASRSPGTSGYNEQFF
TRBV9,CASSPQGQGDQPQHF
TRBV27,CASSSRRNGELFF
TRBV27,CASRLTSGKTDTQYF
TRBV7-2,CASSLVAGSNSPLHF
TRBV7-2,CASSLTPGDSPLHF
TRBV3-1/TRBV3-2,CASSPWDRGSGNTIYF
TRBV30,CAWGTHTYEQYF
TRBV7-9,CASSLAQAGSPLHF
TRBV29-1,CSVAVNYGYTF
TRBV5-4,CASSLGGRHSYNEQFF
TRBV19,CASSIGGSSDIQYF
TRBV27,CASSTGLAGAGELFF
TRBV28,CASSPIAGRNSPLHF
TRBV19,CASSIVPDRDYGYTF
TRBV9,CASSPRVTSWGGTEAFF
TRBV28,CASRQGIGQPQHF
TRBV2,CASSEGLAVEETQYF
TRBV24-1,CATSDPSRGGWTGELFF
TRBV5-1,CASSTGTSGGTDTQYF
TRBV10-3,CATKGGWTANYGYTF
TRBV6-5,CASTTGVGVSGELFF
TRBV6-2/TRBV6-3,CASSYAATSGNTIYF
TRBV28,CASSQGTGGDQPQHF
TRBV7-6,CASSLTGTKYEQYF
TRBV6-6,CASRDRSNQPQHF
TRBV30,CAWSVFSGSFYNEQFF
TRBV18,CASRITGASQETQYF
TRBV3-1/TRBV3-2,CASSQGQYGYTF
TRBV2,CASSDQFRGIRETQYF
TRBV7-9,CASSLEGGRDTEQFF
TRBV4-2,CASSPQTGASYGYTF
TRBV5-5,CASSPAGRGGSDTQYF
TRBV7-9,CASSPPGGDTGELFF
TRBV3-1/TRBV3-2,CASSQEIAGGTDTQYF
TRBV4-1,CASSQELAATETQYF
TRBV6-2/TRBV6-3,CASSYSLRRSYNEQFF
TRBV5-1,CASSLAQGSGGYTF
TRBV5-6,CASSLGFFGTGNEKLFF
TRBV5-5,CASSLGGQGAGQPQHF
TRBV4-1,CASSQDRGQGPLSHGYTF
TRBV19,CASSLKGADSTGELFF
TRBV28,CASSFGTGNEQFF
TRBV3-1/TRBV3-2,CASMPLAGGHWEETQYF
TRBV30,CAWSSGLVSYGYTF
TRBV2,CASSVEGAGEKLFF
TRBV7-2,CASSLSSGGAREQFF
TRBV7-2,CASSLGPGQGWGNTIYF
TRBV4-3,CASSQDQASTNEKLFF
TRBV7-2,CASSLIGQGGDGYTF
TRBV2,CASSVQKTYEKLFF
TRBV6-2/TRBV6-3,CASSLEGPDQPQHF
TRBV4-2,CASSQDYGGPQETQYF